The rows below give T cell receptor beta chains drawn from one sample of a study of glioma-infiltrating T cells after dendritic cell vaccination. TCRdb's table, derived via immunoSEQ multiplex PCR, lists solely in-frame clones and lacks some. The table lists around 100,000 clones, around four fifths of them singletons. The material sequenced was blood, taken after dendritic cell vaccination. Receptors were obtained from a human donor with glioblastoma. CDR3s include the opening cysteine and the closing phenylalanine or tryptophan. The D gene is left open where the match is weak. Only part of the rows carry a size: once, few, many, or a class if the clone is expanded.

CASRGQGDYEQYF | TGTGCCAGCCGAGGACAGGGGGACTACGAGCAGTACTTC | TRBD1 | TRBV5-8 | few | TRBJ2-7 | 13
CASRGQLNYGYTF | TGTGCCAGCAGGGGACAGCTAAACTATGGCTACACCTTC | TRBD1 | TRBV5-6 | few | TRBJ1-2 | 13
CASSYDRNYGYTF | TGTGCCAGCAGTTACGACAGGAACTATGGCTACACCTTC | - | TRBV6-6 | - | TRBJ1-2 | 13
CASSTDRFYGYTF | TGTGCCAGCAGTACGGACAGGTTCTATGGCTACACCTTC | TRBD1 | TRBV6-6 | - | TRBJ1-2 | 13
CASSFGLGETQYF | TGTGCCAGCAGCTTCGGACTAGGGGAGACCCAGTACTTC | TRBD2 | TRBV7-2 | - | TRBJ2-5 | 13
CASSYAGLADREQYF | TGTGCCAGCAGCTACGCGGGACTAGCGGATAGGGAGCAGTACTTC | TRBD2 | TRBV11-2 | - | TRBJ2-7 | 15
CASSRQGGGETLNTEAFF | TGCGCCAGCAGCCGACAGGGTGGAGGGGAAACCCTGAACACTGAAGCTTTCTTT | TRBD1 | TRBV4-1 | once | TRBJ1-1 | 18
CASSFLPGGQNEQFF | TGTGCCAGCAGCTTTTTGCCAGGGGGGCAAAATGAGCAGTTCTTC | - | TRBV7-2 | - | TRBJ2-1 | 15
CASSPRGTNTEAFF | TGTGCCAGCTCACCACGCGGAACGAACACTGAAGCTTTCTTT | - | TRBV18 | - | TRBJ1-1 | 14
CASSVAQGSMNEQFF | TGTGCCAGCAGCGTCGCACAGGGGAGTATGAATGAGCAGTTCTTC | TRBD1 | TRBV9 | - | TRBJ2-1 | 15
CASSQEGGSGNTIYF | TGTGCCAGCAGCCAAGAGGGGGGCTCTGGAAACACCATATATTTT | - | TRBV4-2 | - | TRBJ1-3 | 15
CASSLEQGGRYEQYF | TGTGCCAGCAGCTTAGAACAAGGGGGACGGTACGAGCAGTACTTC | - | TRBV11-1 | - | TRBJ2-7 | 15
CASSGTGVSGYTF | TGTGCCAGCAGTGGGACAGGGGTTTCTGGCTACACCTTC | TRBD1 | TRBV11-1 | - | TRBJ1-2 | 13
CASSRQTGSENEKLFF | TGTGCCAGCAGCAGGCAGACAGGGAGTGAGAATGAAAAACTGTTTTTT | TRBD1 | TRBV7-6 | - | TRBJ1-4 | 16
CASSFAGPTEAFF | TGTGCCAGCAGTTTCGCGGGGCCCACTGAAGCTTTCTTT | - | TRBV27 | - | TRBJ1-1 | 13
CASSLAAGTEAFF | TGTGCCAGCAGCTTAGCGGCGGGCACTGAAGCTTTCTTT | - | TRBV7-9 | - | TRBJ1-1 | 13
CASSGPGQPSTEAFF | TGTGCCAGCAGCGGACCGGGACAGCCCTCCACTGAAGCTTTCTTT | TRBD1 | TRBV5-4 | - | TRBJ1-1 | 15
CATSPRVNPEAFF | TGTGCCACCAGCCCGAGGGTGAACCCTGAAGCTTTCTTT | - | TRBV15 | once | TRBJ1-1 | 13
CASSPGAGGNEKLFF | TGTGCCAGTAGTCCCGGGGCAGGGGGGAATGAAAAACTGTTTTTT | TRBD1 | TRBV19 | - | TRBJ1-4 | 15
CASSVPLAGGQETQYF | TGTGCCAGCAGCGTTCCCCTAGCGGGGGGGCAAGAGACCCAGTACTTC | TRBD2 | TRBV9 | - | TRBJ2-5 | 16
CASSVRTVGTEAFF | TGTGCCAGCAGCGTAAGGACAGTCGGCACTGAAGCTTTCTTT | - | TRBV5-4 | - | TRBJ1-1 | 14
CASSATPGGVNTEAFF | TGCGCCAGCAGCGCCACTCCCGGGGGGGTGAACACTGAAGCTTTCTTT | - | TRBV5-1 | - | TRBJ1-1 | 16
CASSQAPAGGPMNTEAFF | TGCGCCAGCAGCCAAGCTCCGGCGGGGGGCCCGATGAACACTGAAGCTTTCTTT | - | TRBV4-1 | once | TRBJ1-1 | 18
CASSQGRENTEAFF | TGTGCCAGCAGCCAAGGCAGGGAGAACACTGAAGCTTTCTTT | - | TRBV4-2 | once | TRBJ1-1 | 14
CASSLERGESTDTQYF | TGTGCCAGCAGCTTGGAACGCGGGGAAAGCACAGATACGCAGTATTTT | - | TRBV5-6 | - | TRBJ2-3 | 16
CASSSRDTPNYGYTF | TGTGCCAGCTCATCACGGGACACTCCTAACTATGGCTACACCTTC | - | TRBV18 | once | TRBJ1-2 | 15
CASSWTAYSYEQYF | TGTGCCAGCAGCTGGACAGCCTACTCCTACGAGCAGTACTTC | - | TRBV5-6 | - | TRBJ2-7 | 14
CASSISGGARTQYF | TGTGCCAGCAGCATTAGCGGGGGGGCCCGTACGCAGTATTTT | TRBD2 | TRBV6-5 | - | TRBJ2-3 | 14
CASSASGGTEAFF | TGCGCCAGCAGTGCCAGCGGAGGCACTGAAGCTTTCTTT | - | TRBV5-1 | - | TRBJ1-1 | 13
CASTQSGGASGELFF | TGCGCCAGCACCCAAAGCGGGGGGGCGTCCGGGGAGCTGTTTTTT | TRBD2 | TRBV5-1 | - | TRBJ2-2 | 15
CASSPRRKSREVYNEQFF | TGTGCCAGTAGTCCCCGACGTAAAAGCAGGGAAGTATACAATGAGCAGTTCTTC | - | TRBV19 | - | TRBJ2-1 | 18
CAWRQGTNEKLFF | TGTGCCTGGAGACAGGGTACTAATGAAAAACTGTTTTTT | - | TRBV30 | - | TRBJ1-4 | 13
CAWSGTRETEAFF | TGTGCCTGGAGTGGAACCCGCGAGACAGAAGCTTTCTTT | - | TRBV30 | once | TRBJ1-1 | 13
CASSHGQGGSNQPQHF | TGCGCCAGCAGCCACGGACAGGGGGGTAGCAATCAGCCCCAGCATTTT | TRBD1 | TRBV4-1 | once | TRBJ1-5 | 16
CASSTDRQGFYNEQFF | TGTGCCAGCAGTACGGATCGACAGGGATTCTACAATGAGCAGTTCTTC | TRBD1 | TRBV6-6 | - | TRBJ2-1 | 16
CASSVDRGITYEQYF | TGTGCCAGCAGCGTCGACAGGGGAATCACCTACGAGCAGTACTTC | TRBD1 | TRBV7-2 | - | TRBJ2-7 | 15
CASSPAGTMEEAFF | TGCGCCAGCAGCCCGGCAGGGACAATGGAGGAAGCTTTCTTT | - | TRBV5-1 | - | TRBJ1-1 | 14
CASSPRTGGDEQYF | TGTGCCAGCAGCCCCCGGACAGGGGGCGACGAGCAGTACTTC | TRBD1 | TRBV13 | - | TRBJ2-7 | 14
CASSFVSTDSSYEQYF | TGTGCCAGCAGTTTTGTAAGTACTGATTCTTCCTACGAGCAGTACTTC | - | TRBV27 | - | TRBJ2-7 | 16
CASRERTGGDSPLHF | TGTGCCAGCAGAGAACGGACAGGGGGCGATTCACCCCTCCACTTT | TRBD1 | TRBV5-4 | - | TRBJ1-6 | 15
CASSHIRGDRNPSGANVLTF | TGCGCCAGCAGCCACATAAGGGGGGACAGGAACCCATCGGGGGCCAACGTCCTGACTTTC | TRBD1 | TRBV4-1 | few | TRBJ2-6 | 20
CASSGDSHYYEQYF | TGTGCCAGCAGTGGGGACAGTCACTACTACGAGCAGTACTTC | TRBD1 | TRBV6-1 | few | TRBJ2-7 | 14
CASKGGAAGQETQYF | TGTGCCAGTAAGGGCGGGGCAGCGGGGCAAGAGACCCAGTACTTC | TRBD2 | TRBV19 | - | TRBJ2-5 | 15
CASRGQGRETQYF | TGTGCCAGCAGGGGACAGGGTCGAGAGACCCAGTACTTC | TRBD1 | TRBV6-1 | - | TRBJ2-5 | 13
CASSLQGHQETQYF | TGTGCCAGCAGCTTACAGGGGCACCAAGAGACCCAGTACTTC | - | TRBV7-2 | - | TRBJ2-5 | 14
CAWGGLAGLETQYF | TGTGCCTGGGGGGGACTAGCGGGGTTAGAGACCCAGTACTTC | TRBD2 | TRBV30 | - | TRBJ2-5 | 14
CASSQTFSGGETQYF | TGCGCCAGCAGCCAAACGTTTAGCGGGGGAGAGACCCAGTACTTC | TRBD2 | TRBV4-1 | - | TRBJ2-5 | 15
CASSRTGPSSGNTIYF | TGTGCCAGCAGCAGGACAGGGCCCAGCTCTGGAAACACCATATATTTT | TRBD1 | TRBV7-6 | - | TRBJ1-3 | 16
CASTIADSYEQYF | TGTGCCAGCACCATAGCTGACTCCTACGAGCAGTACTTC | - | TRBV2 | - | TRBJ2-7 | 13
CASSSPLYSMNTEAFF | TGTGCCAGCAGCTCCCCACTTTATAGCATGAACACTGAAGCTTTCTTT | - | TRBV7-2 | - | TRBJ1-1 | 16
CASESGRMNTEAFF | TGTGCCAGCGAAAGCGGACGGATGAACACTGAAGCTTTCTTT | - | TRBV6-1 | once | TRBJ1-1 | 14